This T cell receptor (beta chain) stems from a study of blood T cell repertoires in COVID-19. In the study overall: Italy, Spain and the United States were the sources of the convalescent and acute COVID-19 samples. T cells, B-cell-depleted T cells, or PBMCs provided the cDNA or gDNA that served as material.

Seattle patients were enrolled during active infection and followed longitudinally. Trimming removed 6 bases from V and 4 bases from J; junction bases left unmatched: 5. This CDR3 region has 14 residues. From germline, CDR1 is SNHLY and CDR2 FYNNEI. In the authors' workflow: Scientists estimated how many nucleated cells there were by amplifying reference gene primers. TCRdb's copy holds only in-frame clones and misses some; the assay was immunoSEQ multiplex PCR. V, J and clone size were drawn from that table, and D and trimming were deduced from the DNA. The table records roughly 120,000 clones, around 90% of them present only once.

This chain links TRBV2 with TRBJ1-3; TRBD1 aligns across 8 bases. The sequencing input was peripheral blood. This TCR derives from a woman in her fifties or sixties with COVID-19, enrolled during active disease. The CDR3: CASREGTGGNTIYF. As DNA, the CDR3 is TGTGCCAGCAGGGAGGGGACAGGAGGAAACACCATATATTTT.